This TCR beta chain stems from a study of cytomegalovirus exposure and HLA in healthy donors (dated by TCRdb to 2015 to 2018). In terms of the full investigation: An earlier analysis of about 530 of the donors reported under 300 Gb of sequence data and 95 million to 120 million unique TCR beta sequences obtained from about 179 million T cells. An early release covering over 500 HLA-typed donors comprised about 300 gigabases of sequencing data and 65 million to 100 million unique TCR sequences. HLA typing covered class I and class II loci at four-digit resolution. Roughly 5 DR-DQ haplotypes were handled as single units for association and clustering, since linkage in the cohort was strong. Alongside the repertoire data, information on donor age, sex, ethnicity and CMV serostatus was compiled. A later genetic analysis took genome-wide SNP genotypes for about 60% of the roughly 670 donors and used that subset as a discovery cohort. To predict cytomegalovirus infection status, the study combined high-throughput TCR immunosequencing, statistical association of individual TCRs with disease status, and machine learning. The aim of the study was to test whether cataloging public T cell receptors could identify signatures of past pathogen exposure. An earlier analysis of around 580 of the donors used high-throughput TCR beta sequencing to judge whether each TCR beta V gene segment behaved as functional or pseudogenic. The genetic ancestry cluster associated with self-reported Caucasian donors included about four fifths of the roughly 400 genotyped donors. The T cell repertoires of some 670 subjects were profiled by immunosequencing and related to cytomegalovirus serostatus. Rather than using new phenotypic data, the later analysis identified candidate immune exposures from TCR beta sequences and from how often those sequences occurred across donors. The number of donors typed differed by locus, with about 620-630 for A, B, C, DRB1 and DQB1, around 500 for DQA1, approximately 570 for DPA1, and approximately 470 for DPB1. Besides the first cohort of hundreds of subjects, a separate validation cohort made up of 90 to 150 different subjects was used. On average, about 200,000 unique TCR beta nucleotide sequences were sequenced per donor among a few hundred genotyped donors of the cohort, with roughly 18% of those sequences being non-productive. To study patterns of TCR occurrence, a later analysis re-analyzed previously published TCR beta repertoires from around 660 donors and added high-resolution HLA genotyping. All discovery cohort repertoires had been generated on a single sequencing platform. Points the paper makes about the study in general: Correlated functional status among segregating V segments might be attributable to linkage disequilibrium, but an unknown experimental factor could not be ruled out. This cohort had only TCR beta chains sequenced, and the lack of alpha or paired-chain data limited which features could be detected. According to a later analysis, TCR association rates differed among HLA loci, with DRB1 alleles showing the most associated TCRs and HLA-C alleles showing the fewest. The authors suggested that the approach could potentially be generalized to other disease states and immunological phenotypes. HLA typing was unavailable for some donors at each locus, so association tests used only the typed subset. In an earlier analysis of roughly 500 of the donors, most TCR beta V segments appeared in productive rearrangements about 87% or about 30% of the time, broadly matching IMGT annotations. A few of the identified cytomegalovirus-associated TCR beta chains were confirmed in vitro to be specific for cytomegalovirus antigens. The study gave a list of about 150 TCR beta chains associated with cytomegalovirus. Cytomegalovirus status was reported to be diagnosed by the classifier with high specificity and sensitivity in both the original and validation cohorts. A cluster of highly shared sequence variants was judged likely to be a technical artifact of the sequencing pipeline. Sequencing depth was assumed to be roughly uniform across donors in the presence/absence analyses, though that assumption may not hold. A further reported finding was that TCR beta sequences accurately predicted the HLA-A and HLA-B alleles for most subjects in the first cohort. In a later analysis, most CMV-associated TCR beta chains were found to appear HLA-restricted, with HLA associations seemingly driven largely by CMV exposure. Over 15 rarely observed V segments, including chromosome 9 orphons, were excluded from the earlier analysis of several hundred of the donors because counts were too low. Some IMGT-functional V segments, including TRBV6-2 and TRBV6-3, could not be told apart with the 87-base-pair reads, so those segments were excluded. According to a later genetic analysis, donors in an Asian-associated ancestry cluster had fewer N-insertions in productive TCRs than the approximately 670-donor mean. A later analysis reported that several top co-occurrence clusters appeared linked to parvovirus B19, influenza, CMV and Epstein-Barr virus. Immune exposure information for the cohort was limited to CMV serostatus. At a false discovery rate of 0.05, a later analysis linked approximately 18,000 TCR beta sequences to specific HLA alleles. Most TCR sequences were observed very rarely across donors, whereas some public TCRs were present in many individuals. When HLA alleles, especially DR and DQ, strongly co-occurred, TCR associations were difficult to assign to individual alleles. A later genetic analysis associated a missense DCLRE1C variant with V-gene and J-gene trimming of TCR beta chains, and an independent cohort replicated the association. In a later analysis, HLA-associated TCR beta chains showed more clonal expansion and lower generation probabilities than non-associated chains that were equally common.

As regards this clone: The antigen it binds to is not known.

Library preparation was by the immunoSEQ multiplex PCR assay. For the multiplex PCR, a mixture combining 60 forward primers for TCR Vbeta segments and 13 reverse primers for TCR Jbeta segments was used. The CDR3 region of rearranged TCR beta genes was amplified from genomic DNA with a multiplex PCR assay. The amplified TCR beta libraries were sequenced on the Illumina HiSeq System as 87-base-pair reads. In the authors' own workflow: In a later analysis, roughly 80 million unique TCR beta chains were counted across the 650 to 700 repertoires, and roughly 9.9 million of these chains were shared by at least two donors. Raw reads were error-corrected and collapsed into unique sequences by a nearest-neighbor algorithm in which closely related sequences were merged to remove PCR and sequencing errors. Alignment of CDR3 sequences to IMGT reference sequences was used to assign V, D and J gene segments. Each retained sequence needed at least a six-nucleotide match to both a V gene segment and a J gene segment. A rearrangement was called productive if the CDR3 had no stop codons and remained in frame with V and J, and every other rearrangement was called non-productive. Following IMGT convention, CDR3 was defined as the stretch from the second conserved V-encoded cysteine to the conserved J-encoded phenylalanine. The earlier analysis of a few hundred of the donors excluded sequences that lacked an unambiguous match to a single V gene segment. An earlier analysis of approximately 590 of the donors classified V segments as functional when productive rearrangements were above 56.7% and as segregating when the standard deviation between donors was above 5%. A statistical classification framework was built for diagnosing cytomegalovirus status from the catalog of TCR beta chain sequences. In a later analysis, TCR nucleotide sequences were compared against IMGT/GENE-DB human TR gene sequences so that V and J genes could be assigned. The TCRdist pipeline was used in a later analysis to assign CDR3 sequences and most-parsimonious VDJ recombination scenarios. A later analysis defined each TCR beta chain by its CDR3 amino acid sequence plus V-gene family, and excluded reads lacking a unique V-gene family. As a way to deal with suspected cross-contamination and a sequencing artifact, a later analysis dropped 450 to 600 nucleotide sequences that were highly shared and had low generation probability. A later analysis calculated a clonal expansion index for each public chain from normalized within-repertoire ranks of inferred template counts. In a later analysis, generation probabilities were computed with a VDJ recombination model fitted to out-of-frame rearrangements, and the resulting probabilities were checked against IGoR. In a later analysis, TCR-TCR, TCR-HLA and TCR-CMV co-occurrence was scored with hypergeometric tests, and a repertoire-size bias correction was applied to TCR pairs. To estimate false discovery rates, a later analysis permuted the HLA or CMV assignments 20 times. In a later analysis, co-occurring TCRs were grouped using DBSCAN, and TCRdist sequence similarity was added for clustering within HLA-allele-positive subsets. For co-occurrence clustering, repertoires with fewer than 30,000 or more than 120,000 public chains were excluded, along with roughly 5 repertoires with anomalous nucleotide sharing. TCRdb carries this immuneACCESS record with in-frame sequences only. Its versions omit some clonotypes, under half of them owing to an unresolved V gene in the studies checked, with the rest unexplained. V, J and clone size reflect that table, while D and trimming were determined from the DNA. The sample table includes approximately 180,000 clones. Of the sample, approximately 6.9% is held by the ten largest clones.

CDR1 and CDR2 are read off the germline V gene as MNHEY and SVGAGI. Trimming removed 2 bases from V and 7 bases from J, leaving 14 bases between the germline ends. From its cysteine to its phenylalanine, the CDR3 spans 14 amino acids. The kept DNA is CDR3 alone, 42 bases in frame from the first base. In total, roughly 670 healthy bone marrow donors made up the cohort. All cohort members were sampled while nominally healthy, although unrecorded immune exposures were likely present. The donor was CMV seronegative and was included in the group of a few hundred seronegative cohort members. A peripheral blood sample was collected from each donor, and TCR beta sequencing was performed on peripheral blood mononuclear cells. The Qiagen DNeasy Blood Extraction Kit was used to extract genomic DNA from the blood cell samples.

The specimen sequenced was PBMCs. This sequence was found in a man younger than 40 in good health and CMV-seronegative. This sequence uses TRBV6-5 and TRBJ1-2; TRBD1 could be the D gene, as 6 bases match. For the CDR3, the sequence is CASSYNRVSGGYTF. The DNA is TGTGCCAGCAGTTACAACAGGGTATCGGGTGGCTACACCTTC.